Shown below are 19 T cell receptor beta chains from a single sample sequenced in a study of shared clonotypes between healthy human individuals. The table came from immunoSEQ multiplex PCR; TCRdb's copy has only in-frame clones and leaves some out. Of 2,500,000 or so clones detected, just over 90% appear once; the ten largest clones hold around 0.15%. The sequenced material came from naive CD4+ T cells sorted from blood. Subset in this sample: CD45RA+ positively selected. The receptors originated from a man aged 18 to 29 in good health.

J is TRBJ2-3 and V is TRBV10-3; the D gene is possibly TRBD2 (6 bases). CDR1 ENHRY and CDR2 SYGVKD come from the germline V gene. CDR3 length equals 16 residues. Trimming cost V 0 bases and J 2 bases, with 12 bases left between them. The CDR3 sequence: CAISESKGGDTDTQYF. DNA of the CDR3: TGTGCCATCAGTGAGTCGAAGGGCGGGGACACAGATACGCAGTATTTT.

The chain has TRBV2 and TRBJ2-7; 10 bases line up with TRBD1. Germline V gives CDR1 SNHLY, CDR2 FYNNEI. Trimming removed 5 bases from V and 2 bases from J; junction bases left unmatched: 6. The length of the CDR3 is 15 residues. The CDR3 DNA follows: TGTGCCAGCAGTTATACCGGGACAGGGGCCTACGAGCAGTACTTC. Residues: CASSYTGTGAYEQYF.

The J gene is TRBJ2-1, the V gene TRBV7-9; TRBD2 agrees at 11 bases. Trimming cost V 3 bases and J 7 bases; bases outside gene matches: 8. The CDR3 is 16 residues long. CDR1 and CDR2 (germline): SEHNR, FQNEAQ (reference sequence). This chain's CDR3 is CASSFISGGAPNEQFF. CDR3 DNA sequence: TGTGCCAGCAGCTTCATTAGCGGGGGGGCCCCGAATGAGCAGTTCTTC.

This sequence joins TRBV4-3 and TRBJ2-5; D is ambiguous. The CDR3 has 14 amino acids. The V and J ends lost 0 bases and 9 bases respectively, with 14 bases between them. CDR1 and CDR2 (germline): LGHNA, YSLEER. The DNA for the CDR3 is TGCGCCAGCAGCCAAGATTTCCACGATACCCCCCAGTACTTC. Encoded protein: CASSQDFHDTPQYF.

The chain uses TRBV6-1 and TRBJ1-4; tentatively, D is TRBD1 (5 bases). The germline V and J ends were trimmed by 7 bases and 3 bases, with 12 bases remaining between them. This CDR3 is built from 14 residues. Germline loops: CDR1 MNHNS, CDR2 SASEGT. CDR3 DNA: TGTGCCAGCAAGATACAGGAAGCTAATGAAAAACTGTTTTTT. It translates to CASKIQEANEKLFF.

The DNA for the CDR3 is TGTGCCAGTAGTATTCTACAGGGGCATGGCTACACCTTC. It codes for CASSILQGHGYTF. The rearrangement joins TRBV19 to TRBJ1-2, with TRBD1 matching 7 bases. Germline assignment: CDR1 LNHDA and CDR2 SQIVND (reference sequence). With 3 bases clipped from V and 6 bases from J, the junction kept 4 bases outside the gene matches. This CDR3 comprises 13 residues.

This clone was seen a single time. This sample also contains other DNA sequences that code for the same CDR3. This chain links TRBV7-8 with TRBJ2-2, with a weak D call TRBD2 (5 bases). The CDR3 has 12 residues. V gave up 3 bases and J gave up 7 bases, with 6 bases separating them. Germline V gene data show CDR1 as SGHVS and CDR2 as FQNEAQ. CDR3 sequence: CASSLGVGELFF. The CDR3 DNA reads as TGTGCCAGCAGCTTGGGAGTCGGGGAGCTGTTTTTT.

A word on this clone: Within the sample, other DNA sequences also encode this same CDR3. The genes are TRBV19 and TRBJ1-5; D gene unclear. V was pared by 1 base and J by 2 bases, with 3 bases between. Germline V gene lookup returns CDR1 LNHDA and CDR2 SQIVND (reference sequence). CDR3 length: 13 amino acids. CDR3 sequence: CASSIGGNQPQHF. CDR3 nucleotide sequence: TGTGCCAGTAGTATAGGGGGCAATCAGCCCCAGCATTTT. Complete variable domain (other parts from reference TRBV19 and TRBJ1-5): DGGITQSPKYLFRKEGQNVTLSCEQNLNHDAMYWYRQDPGQGLRLIYYSQIVNDFQKGDIAEGYSVSREKKESFPLTVTSAQKNPTAFYLCASSIGGNQPQHFGDGTRLSIL.

Regarding this clone: Other DNA variants within this sample encode the same CDR3. This rearrangement joins TRBV2 to TRBJ2-7, with 10 positions matching TRBD1. This CDR3 has 13 residues. Unmatched junction bases numbered 3, after V lost 6 bases and J lost 4 bases. Germline CDR1 reads SNHLY; CDR2 reads FYNNEI. This chain's CDR3 is CASRDRGLYEQYF. Written as DNA, the CDR3 is TGTGCCAGCAGAGACAGGGGGCTATACGAGCAGTACTTC.

The rearrangement joins TRBV11-1 to TRBJ2-2; D call uncertain. Trimming took 6 bases from V and 3 from J, leaving 14 bases between them. The germline CDR1 and CDR2 sequences are SGHAT and FQDESV (reference sequence). This CDR3 has 15 amino acids. CDR3 in amino acids: CASRIGSSYTGELFF. DNA for the CDR3: TGTGCCAGCAGAATAGGCAGCAGCTACACCGGGGAGCTGTTTTTT. Full variable domain (remainder filled in from reference TRBV11-1 and TRBJ2-2): EAEVAQSPRYKITEKSQAVAFWCDPISGHATLYWYRQILGQGPELLVQFQDESVVDDSQLPKDRFSAERLKGVDSTLKIQPAELGDSAMYLCASRIGSSYTGELFFGEGSRLTVL.

About this clone: Because the CDR3's place on the DNA is in doubt, the DNA is left out and the CDR3 is given as listed by TCRdb. The rearrangement uses TRBV21-1 and TRBJ1-1. TRBV21-1 is a known pseudogene. Termini included, the CDR3 measures 19 amino acids. This CDR3 is CASSAVGLGNNSRLAEAFF.

The chain links TRBV10-3 to TRBJ1-2; D is unresolved. Trimming shortened V by 5 bases and J by 8 bases, and 12 bases separated the two germline ends. Germline V gives CDR1 ENHRY, CDR2 SYGVKD. CDR3 length: 12 residues. CDR3 coding DNA: TGTGCCATCAGTCAAGTCTGGGAGGGCTACACCTTC. Amino acids: CAISQVWEGYTF.

V and J are TRBV25-1 and TRBJ2-2, with TRBD1 matching 11 bases. The germline V gene encodes CDR1 MGHDK and CDR2 SYGVNS. Trimming took 6 bases from V and 6 from J; bases not matched to a gene: 6. This CDR3 is 15 amino acids long. The CDR3 nucleotides read TGTGCCAGCAGGATGGACAGGGGGCTCTCCGGGGAGCTGTTTTTT. It encodes CASRMDRGLSGELFF.

The V call is TRBV11-2, the J call TRBJ1-1; D remains ambiguous. CDR1 and CDR2 (germline): SGHAT, FQNNGV. The CDR3 contains 14 residues. Trimming took off 3 bases at V and 0 bases at J, with 8 bases between the two ends. The CDR3 here is CASSFFWVNTEAFF. The CDR3 region has the DNA TGTGCCAGCAGCTTCTTTTGGGTGAACACTGAAGCTTTCTTT.

V is TRBV4-3 and J is TRBJ2-5, with 7 bases aligning to TRBD2. Judging by the DNA end, TRBJ2-7 fits better; the J call may be wrong. CDR3 length: 13 amino acids. CDR1 is LGHNA and CDR2 is YSLEER in the germline V gene. The CDR3 spells CASERAGPHEQYF. In DNA form, the CDR3 reads TGCGCCAGCGAAAGAGCGGGACCCCACGAGCAGTACTTC.

The rearrangement joins TRBV7-2 to TRBJ2-4; D possibly corresponds to TRBD1 (5 bases). From germline, CDR1 is SGHTA and CDR2 FQGNSA. The ends were cut back, 1 base at V and 0 bases at J, with 10 bases in the middle. CDR3 length equals 16 residues. CDR3 residues: CASSLDRILAKNIQYF. CDR3 nucleotides: TGTGCCAGCAGCTTAGACAGGATACTAGCCAAAAACATTCAGTACTTC.

The V call is TRBV6-1, the J call TRBJ1-2; D is uncertain. The CDR3 length is 14 residues. Trimming removed 1 base from V and 6 bases from J, with 12 bases in between. CDR1 is MNHNS and CDR2 is SASEGT in the germline V gene. This CDR3 reads CASSEGFRYDGYTF. CDR3 DNA sequence: TGTGCCAGCAGTGAAGGGTTCCGGTACGATGGCTACACCTTC.

The chain combines TRBV18 with TRBJ2-3; weak D call: TRBD2 (5 bases). The CDR3 totals 12 residues. Germline-derived CDR1 and CDR2 are KGHSH and LQKENI. V lost 2 bases and J lost 10, with 10 bases in between. The CDR3 bases are TGTGCCAGCTCACCAATGGGAGAAGCGCAGTATTTT. Amino acids: CASSPMGEAQYF.

The rearrangement links TRBV18 to TRBJ1-1; possibly TRBD1 for D (5 bases). Germline CDR1 and CDR2: KGHSH and LQKENI. This CDR3 has 15 residues. Trimming left V 5 bases short and J 3 bases short, with 16 bases between. Here the CDR3 DNA reads TGTGCCAGCTCAAGGGACCGGCCAGAGTACACTGAAGCTTTCTTT. This sequence encodes CASSRDRPEYTEAFF.